A selection of T cell receptor beta chains follows, all from one sample in a study of T cell responses to AZD1222 COVID-19 vaccine. The protocol was immunoSEQ multiplex PCR, while the TCRdb copy is restricted to in-frame clones and leaves out a portion. The table includes fewer than 200,000 clones, 80% to 95% detected once. This sample comprised peripheral blood, obtained on day 0 of AZD1222 vaccination. These receptors were collected from an adult in good health. Each CDR3 is given with its conserved first and last residue. Each record gives: V gene, D gene, clone size, J gene, CDR3 DNA, CDR3 protein. D genes are given only for firm matches. Expanded clones are given a class, and other clones once, few, many or no size at all.

V gene: TRBV12-3/TRBV12-4
D gene: -
clone size: -
J gene: TRBJ1-2
CDR3 DNA: TGTGCCAGCAGTTTCGCGGGGAACCGCTACATCTTC
CDR3 protein: CASSFAGNRYIF

V gene: TRBV9
D gene: -
clone size: few
J gene: TRBJ1-4
CDR3 DNA: TGTGCCAGCAGCGCCGGGGGGCGCTTAGGTGAAAAACTGTTTTTT
CDR3 protein: CASSAGGRLGEKLFF

V gene: TRBV6-5
D gene: -
clone size: -
J gene: TRBJ2-2
CDR3 DNA: TGTGCCAGCAGTCTGACTCCGAACACCGGGGAGCTGTTTTTT
CDR3 protein: CASSLTPNTGELFF

V gene: TRBV7-2
D gene: TRBD2
clone size: -
J gene: TRBJ2-1
CDR3 DNA: TGTGCCAGCAGCCCCCCGGGGCGGGGGAGGAATGAGCAGTTCTTC
CDR3 protein: CASSPPGRGRNEQFF

V gene: TRBV6-1
D gene: -
clone size: -
J gene: TRBJ2-7
CDR3 DNA: TGTGCCAGCAGTCTGAGCCTGTACGAGCAGTACTTC
CDR3 protein: CASSLSLYEQYF

V gene: TRBV28
D gene: TRBD1
clone size: -
J gene: TRBJ2-3
CDR3 DNA: TGTGCCAGCCGGGGGCAGGGGGCGGCAGATACGCAGTATTTT
CDR3 protein: CASRGQGAADTQYF

V gene: TRBV5-1
D gene: -
clone size: -
J gene: TRBJ1-1
CDR3 DNA: TGCGCCAGCAGGCCCCTTTTTGGGGAAGGGGATGAAGCTTTCTTT
CDR3 protein: CASRPLFGEGDEAFF

V gene: TRBV12-3/TRBV12-4
D gene: TRBD1
clone size: -
J gene: TRBJ1-2
CDR3 DNA: TGTGCCAGCAGTCTATGGACAGGGGATGGCTACACCTTC
CDR3 protein: CASSLWTGDGYTF

V gene: TRBV4-1
D gene: -
clone size: -
J gene: TRBJ1-6
CDR3 DNA: TGCGCCAGCAGCCAAGTAACAGTAAATAATTCACCCCTCCACTTT
CDR3 protein: CASSQVTVNNSPLHF

V gene: TRBV19
D gene: -
clone size: -
J gene: TRBJ2-3
CDR3 DNA: TGTGCCAGTAGCGAGAGGGGGGGCACAGATACGCAGTATTTT
CDR3 protein: CASSERGGTDTQYF

V gene: TRBV5-8
D gene: -
clone size: -
J gene: TRBJ1-1
CDR3 DNA: TGTGCCAGCAGCTCAGAAAGGGGGGAAACTGAAGCTTTCTTT
CDR3 protein: CASSSERGETEAFF

V gene: TRBV7-2
D gene: TRBD2
clone size: -
J gene: TRBJ2-5
CDR3 DNA: TGTGCCAGCAGCTCGGGACTAGCGGGGGGAGAGACCCAGTACTTC
CDR3 protein: CASSSGLAGGETQYF

V gene: TRBV19
D gene: -
clone size: -
J gene: TRBJ1-2
CDR3 DNA: TGTGCCTCCATGGCGGCTTGGAATGGCTACACCTTC
CDR3 protein: CASMAAWNGYTF

V gene: TRBV9
D gene: -
clone size: once
J gene: TRBJ2-7
CDR3 DNA: TGTGCCAGCAGCCCCCGGGGGGCTGGATACGAGCAGTACTTC
CDR3 protein: CASSPRGAGYEQYF

V gene: TRBV3-1/TRBV3-2
D gene: TRBD1
clone size: -
J gene: TRBJ1-6
CDR3 DNA: TGTGCCAGCAGCCCGGACAGGAGAAATTCACCCCTCCACTTT
CDR3 protein: CASSPDRRNSPLHF

V gene: TRBV5-1
D gene: -
clone size: -
J gene: TRBJ2-1
CDR3 DNA: TGCGCCAGCAGCTTGGAAGGGGCCTTAAGCTCCTACAATGAGCAGTTCTTC
CDR3 protein: CASSLEGALSSYNEQFF

V gene: TRBV11-2
D gene: TRBD2
clone size: -
J gene: TRBJ2-1
CDR3 DNA: TGTGCCAGCAGGCCTACTAGCGGGAGGACCCATGAGCAGTTCTTC
CDR3 protein: CASRPTSGRTHEQFF

V gene: TRBV4-2
D gene: -
clone size: -
J gene: TRBJ1-6
CDR3 DNA: TGTGCCAGCAGCCAAGATACGCCGAGCTCCTATAATTCACCCCTCCACTTT
CDR3 protein: CASSQDTPSSYNSPLHF

V gene: TRBV3-1/TRBV3-2
D gene: -
clone size: -
J gene: TRBJ1-2
CDR3 DNA: TGTGCCAGCAGCCAAGATCGGGGGAGTAGGAACTATGGCTACACCTTC
CDR3 protein: CASSQDRGSRNYGYTF

V gene: TRBV27
D gene: -
clone size: -
J gene: TRBJ2-7
CDR3 DNA: TGTGCCAGCAGTTTTGCGGGTACCTCCTACGAGCAGTACTTC
CDR3 protein: CASSFAGTSYEQYF

V gene: TRBV19
D gene: -
clone size: -
J gene: TRBJ2-7
CDR3 DNA: TGTGCCAGTAGTATTCGGGTCCAGGGGAAATCCTACGAGCAGTACTTC
CDR3 protein: CASSIRVQGKSYEQYF

V gene: TRBV7-6
D gene: -
clone size: -
J gene: TRBJ2-7
CDR3 DNA: TGTGCCAGCAGCCCAAAGGGGGGAAGGCCATACTACGAGCAGTACTTC
CDR3 protein: CASSPKGGRPYYEQYF

V gene: TRBV10-2
D gene: -
clone size: -
J gene: TRBJ1-4
CDR3 DNA: TGCGCCAGCAGTAGACAGCCGGCTAATGAAAAACTGTTTTTT
CDR3 protein: CASSRQPANEKLFF

V gene: TRBV11-1
D gene: TRBD1
clone size: -
J gene: TRBJ2-1
CDR3 DNA: TGTGCCAGCAGCCCGGGACAGTCCTACAATGAGCAGTTCTTC
CDR3 protein: CASSPGQSYNEQFF